These 12 T cell receptor beta chains share one sample of origin, sequenced in a study of T cell clonality in common variable immunodeficiency. TCRdb keeps only in-frame clones here, not all; method: immunoSEQ multiplex PCR. The sample contains around 30,000 clones, none of them singletons. Their target antigens are unknown. Study-wide findings and caveats: Reportedly, TCR beta sequences from common variable immunodeficiency showed fewer deletions and N-nucleotide insertions.

Source material: peripheral blood mononuclear cells. All receptors derive from a human donor with common variable immunodeficiency.

This clone was found a few times. The read falls 3 residues short of the CDR3 end, and the missing part is taken from the germline J gene. V is TRBV7-8 and J is TRBJ1-1; D call uncertain. CDR1 SGHVS and CDR2 FQNEAQ come from the germline V gene. CDR3 length: 14 residues. The V end lost 0 bases, the J end lost 1 base, and 6 bases lay between the germline ends. Partial CDR3 DNA: TGTGCCAGCAGCTTAGCGTACACGAACACTGAA. Translation: CASSLAYTNTE. The whole CDR3 reads CASSLAYTNTEAFF.

About this clone: The CDR3 end lies 3 residues beyond the end of the read and is filled in from the germline J gene. Other DNA sequences within the sample encode an identical CDR3. The V call is TRBV6-2 or TRBV6-3, the J call TRBJ2-2; TRBD1 might be the D (5 bases). This CDR3 contains 16 residues. Germline CDR1 and CDR2: MNHEY and SVGEGT. V was trimmed by 5 bases and J by 1 base, leaving 14 bases between them. Incomplete CDR3 DNA: TGTGCCAGCAGTCGTGCGGACACCCTGAACACCGGGGAG. Residues: CASSRADTLNTGE. In full, the CDR3 is CASSRADTLNTGELFF.

This clone was recorded a few times. The DNA ends 3 residues before the CDR3 does, and the rest of the CDR3 is filled in from the germline J gene. The V gene is TRBV18, the J gene TRBJ2-7, with 10 bases lining up with TRBD1. The CDR3 loop spans 14 amino acids. J lost 5 bases, V lost 6 bases, and 7 bases had no gene match. CDR1 and CDR2 from the germline V gene are KGHSH and LQKENI. The covered CDR3 bases are TGTGCCAGCTCTCTGACAGGGGGCATCGACGAG. It translates to CASSLTGGIDE. The CDR3 in full is CASSLTGGIDEQYF.

This clone was counted many times. The CDR3 DNA, read in part, is TGTGCCAGTAGTTCTAGCGACAGGGGGGGCAATCAGCCC. Protein product: CASSSSDRGGNQP. The CDR3 reads in full as CASSSSDRGGNQPQHF. The chain recombines TRBV19 with TRBJ1-5; 9 bases align to TRBD1. The sequence runs out 3 residues before the end of the CDR3; the remainder is reconstructed from the germline J gene. The V and J ends lost 5 bases and 2 bases, in that order; junction bases with no gene match: 7. Germline CDR1 LNHDA, CDR2 SQIVND (reference sequence). The CDR3 has 16 residues.

The sample holds many counts of this clone. The CDR3 end lies 3 residues beyond the end of the read and is filled in from the germline J gene. The V gene is TRBV19, the J gene TRBJ2-2, with unresolved D. The CDR3 has 16 amino acids. V was cut by 3 bases and J by 3 bases, with 14 bases left in between. CDR1 is LNHDA, CDR2 SQIVND, per germline (reference sequence). The CDR3 DNA, read in part, is TGTGCCAGTAGTATTTTGTCCAGGATGGACACCGGGGAG. It codes for CASSILSRMDTGE. The entire CDR3 protein is CASSILSRMDTGELFF. Full variable domain (remainder filled in from reference TRBV19 and TRBJ2-2): DGGITQSPKYLFRKEGQNVTLSCEQNLNHDAMYWYRQDPGQGLRLIYYSQIVNDFQKGDIAEGYSVSREKKESFPLTVTSAQKNPTAFYLCASSILSRMDTGELFFGEGSRLTVL.

There are a few counts of this clone. The DNA ends 3 residues before the CDR3 does, and the rest of the CDR3 is filled in from the germline J gene. The chain joins TRBV14 to TRBJ2-7, with 10 nucleotides matching TRBD1. There are 16 residues in the CDR3. Germline assignment: CDR1 SGHDN and CDR2 FVKESK. J lost 4 bases, V lost 3 bases, and 9 bases had no gene match. CDR3 region: CASSHLLTGGAYEQYF. The sequenced CDR3 bases are TGTGCCAGCAGCCACCTCCTGACAGGGGGCGCTTACGAG.

In its sample, this clone was seen many times. CDR3 DNA (partial): TGCAGCGTTGAAGAAGGGGGAGGGTTCACCCATGAG. Its translation is CSVEEGGGFTHE. The full CDR3 sequence reads CSVEEGGGFTHEQFF. The chain recombines TRBV29-1 with TRBJ2-1; tentative D call: TRBD2 (7 bases). The DNA ends 3 residues before the CDR3 does, and the rest of the CDR3 is filled in from the germline J gene. The V gene's germline CDR1 is SQVTM and CDR2 ANQGSEA. Trimming removed 0 bases from V and 8 bases from J, with 17 bases in between. This CDR3 is 15 amino acids long.

This clone has a count of ten or more. CDR3 in amino acids: CAWSVIADTQYF. Partial CDR3 DNA: TGTGCCTGGAGTGTAATCGCAGATACG. V is TRBV30 and J is TRBJ2-3; D is undetermined. The read halts 3 residues ahead of the CDR3 end, with the missing end drawn from the germline J gene. V was shortened by 0 bases and J by 4 bases, with 5 bases between the two germline ends. CDR3 length equals 12 residues. Germline V CDR1 and CDR2: GTSNPN, SVGIG (reference sequence).

Only a few counts were recorded for this clone. The sequenced fragment ends 3 residues before the CDR3 boundary, so the rest is inferred from the germline J gene. The gene calls are TRBV19 and TRBJ2-5, with 15 bases fitting TRBD2. Germline V CDR1 and CDR2: LNHDA, SQIVND (reference sequence). The CDR3 runs 17 residues. J was trimmed by 5 bases and V by 1 base; bases with no gene match: 5. The CDR3 DNA, read in part, is TGTGCCAGTAGTATAGGTAGGGGACTAGCGGGAGGCGAGACC. Its translation: CASSIGRGLAGGET. The whole CDR3 sequence is CASSIGRGLAGGETQYF.

In its sample, this clone was seen a few times. The read comes to an end 3 residues before the CDR3 does, leaving the germline J gene to fill in the end. The chain combines TRBV30 with TRBJ1-1; D gene ambiguous. CDR3 length equals 15 residues. Germline CDR1 and CDR2: GTSNPN and SVGIG (reference sequence). Trimming took off 0 bases at V and 5 bases at J, with 16 bases between the two ends. The CDR3 sequence: CAWSVLGRPGTEAFF. The CDR3 bases that were read are TGTGCCTGGAGTGTACTAGGCAGGCCGGGAACTGAA.

This clone was observed at least ten times. The CDR3 extends 3 residues past the end of the read, so its final part is completed from the germline J gene. This sequence joins TRBV30 and TRBJ1-5, with 9 positions matching TRBD1. J lost 8 bases, V lost 1 base, and 6 bases had no gene match. This CDR3 is 14 amino acids long. Germline assignment: CDR1 GTSNPN and CDR2 SVGIG (reference sequence). CDR3 amino acids: CAWSGGQGLEPQHF. Partial CDR3 DNA: TGTGCCTGGAGTGGGGGACAGGGTTTGGAGCCC.

This clone was found many times. Coverage ceases 3 residues before the CDR3 finishes, and the germline J gene fills in the end. The chain recombines TRBV6-2 or TRBV6-3 with TRBJ1-5, with unresolved D. Germline values: CDR1 MNHEY, CDR2 SVGEGT. The CDR3 loop spans 13 amino acids. V lost 5 bases and J lost 3, with 8 bases in between. The part of the CDR3 DNA that was read is TGTGCCAGCAGTCGGGGAAACAATCAGCCC. Amino acid sequence: CASSRGNNQP. The full-length CDR3 reads as CASSRGNNQPQHF.